This T cell receptor (beta chain) came from a study of CD8+ T cells in alopecia areata. The CDR3 has 15 amino acids. Losses at the gene ends were 5 bases for V and 4 bases for J; bases not matched to a gene: 8. The V gene's germline CDR1 is SGHTA and CDR2 FQGTGA. This sample's treatment: oral pan-JAK inhibitor, 5-10 mg twice daily. cDNA reverse transcribed from extracted RNA served as the sequencing template. Using immunoSEQ multiplex PCR, the repertoire was profiled, and TCRdb retains in-frame clones only, with some absent. The profile covers about 190,000 clones, with around 64% appearing a single time and approximately 1.3% taken by the ten largest.

The source of this sequence is a human donor with alopecia areata. Sequencing was performed on CD4+ T cells sorted from blood, taken between weeks 49 and 50, from a patient treated with tofacitinib. The gene calls are TRBV7-3 and TRBJ2-7, with TRBD2 matching over 10 bases. CDR3 region: CASSPTSGDLYEQYF. The DNA for the CDR3 is TGTGCCAGCAGCCCTACTAGCGGGGACTTGTACGAGCAGTACTTC.